The 30 T cell receptor beta chains in this list originate from one sample, sequenced in a study of molecular identifiers for immune sequencing clone quantification. TCRdb reprocessed the PCR reads via MiXCR and lists one record per CDR3 protein. This table holds 50,000 to 65,000 distinct CDR3 sequences, less than 25% found once. Sequenced sample: naive CD8+ T cells from blood, with Jurkat cell RNA spiked in. Specified subset: FACS-sorted CD8+CD4-CCR7+CD45RA+ naive T cells. Every receptor here comes from a human donor in good health. Some libraries in this study had Jurkat cell RNA spiked in.

This clonotype has ten or more counts. The genes are TRBV4-3 and TRBJ1-5, with D unclear. The V gene lost 4 bases and the J gene lost 2 bases, with 9 bases spanning the gap. CDR1 and CDR2 (germline): LGHNA, YSLEER. This CDR3 spans 14 amino acids. CDR3 nucleotides: TGCGCCAGCAGCCCAGGAACAGGCAATCAGCCCCAGCATTTT. It encodes CASSPGTGNQPQHF.

On this clonotype: It may be a read error: a sequence one base away is much more abundant. V gene TRBV19 combines with J gene TRBJ1-1; 7 nucleotides align to TRBD1. The CDR3 loop spans 13 amino acids. CDR1 LNHDA and CDR2 SQIVND come from the germline V gene (reference sequence). The CDR3 protein is CASNQNRGTEALF. The CDR3 region has the DNA TGTGCCAGTAACCAGAACAGGGGAACTGAAGCTCTCTTT. The whole variable domain, remainder taken from reference TRBV19 and TRBJ1-1, is DGGITQSPKYLFRKEGQNVTLSCEQNLNHDAMYWYRQDPGQGLRLIYYSQIVNDFQKGDIAEGYSVSREKKESFPLTVTSAQKNPTAFYLCASNQNRGTEALFGQGTRLTVV.

At least ten counts were recorded for this clonotype. The chain links TRBV6-2 or TRBV6-3 to TRBJ2-2; TRBD2 agrees at 10 bases. With V trimmed by 5 bases and J by 1 base, 4 bases remained unmatched. The CDR3 totals 16 residues. Germline CDR1 MNHEY, CDR2 SVGEGT. Written as DNA, the CDR3 is TGTGCCAGCAGTGCTGCTAGCGGGAGGAACACCGGGGAGCTGTTTTTT. This encodes CASSAASGRNTGELFF.

The V and J genes are TRBV2 and TRBJ1-1, with 8 bases identical to TRBD1. J lost 5 bases, V lost 2 bases, and 10 bases had no gene match. The CDR3 loop spans 16 amino acids. In germline, CDR1 is SNHLY, CDR2 FYNNEI. This CDR3 is CASSETPGGGKTEAFF. CDR3 coding DNA: TGTGCCAGCAGTGAAACCCCAGGGGGCGGAAAGACTGAAGCTTTCTTT.

This clonotype was seen at least ten times. The chain joins TRBV6-5 to TRBJ2-5, with D perhaps TRBD1 (6 bases). With 5 bases removed from V and 5 bases from J, the gap between germline ends came to 12 bases. CDR3 size: 13 residues. In germline, CDR1 is MNHEY, CDR2 SVGAGI. The CDR3 nucleotides read TGTGCCAGCAGTGTAACAGGGATTGAGACCCAGTACTTC. It codes for CASSVTGIETQYF.

Details on this clonotype: A much larger clone lies one base from this, so it may be a read error. This chain joins TRBV5-1 and TRBJ2-3; D gene uncertain. The CDR3 has 14 residues. The V and J ends lost 3 bases and 4 bases respectively, with 12 bases between them. Germline CDR1 and CDR2: SGHRS and YFSETQ. In nucleotides, the CDR3 is TGCGCCAGCAGCTCGTATCAGCGTGCAGATACGCAGTATTTT. It encodes CASSSYQRADTQYF.

About this clonotype: One base away lies a much larger clone, so this may be a sequencing read error. In this CDR3 the conserved last residue, phenylalanine or tryptophan, is missing, so a read error is likely. The chain joins TRBV12-3 or TRBV12-4 to TRBJ1-5, with D uncertain. V dropped 4 bases and J dropped 2 bases, with 9 bases sitting between them. CDR3 length equals 14 residues. The DNA of the CDR3 is TGTGCCAGCAGTTCGATGGAGGGCAATCAGCCCCAGCATCTT. Protein: CASSSMEGNQPQHL.

This clonotype was counted only a few times. The J gene is TRBJ2-7, the V gene TRBV20-1, with D possibly TRBD1 on 5 matching bases. CDR1 and CDR2 (germline): DFQATT, SNEGSKA (reference sequence). The CDR3 spans 14 residues. The V gene lost 4 bases and the J gene lost 3 bases, with 16 bases spanning the gap. CDR3 in DNA: TGCAGTGCTATGGGCCCGGACAACCACTACGAGCAGTACTTC. Translating gives CSAMGPDNHYEQYF.

The chain employs TRBV12-3 or TRBV12-4 and TRBJ2-3; 10 nucleotides agree with TRBD2. The V and J ends lost 6 bases and 1 base, in that order; junction bases with no gene match: 4. The CDR3 extends over 15 amino acids. CDR3 protein: CASRTTSGGTDTQYF. As DNA, the CDR3 is TGTGCCAGCAGGACTACTAGCGGGGGCACAGATACGCAGTATTTT.

This clonotype showed up many times. CDR3 amino acids: CASRKNRGNEQFF. CDR3 sequence (DNA): TGTGCCAGCAGAAAAAACAGGGGGAATGAGCAGTTCTTC. The J gene is TRBJ2-1, the V gene TRBV6-5; the match to TRBD1 covers 8 bases. Trimming removed 6 bases from V and 7 bases from J; junction bases left unmatched: 5. CDR1 and CDR2 from the germline V gene are MNHEY and SVGAGI. CDR3 length: 13 residues.

Worth noting for this clonotype: This could be a read error, since a much larger clone is one nucleotide away. The V and J genes are TRBV6-5 and TRBJ2-2; 8 bases line up with TRBD1. CDR1 and CDR2 (germline): MNHEY, SVGAGI. The CDR3 has 15 residues. This chain's CDR3 is CASGYGTGQPGELFF. CDR3 DNA: TGTGCCAGCGGTTACGGGACAGGTCAGCCCGGGGAGCTGTTTTTT.

This clonotype occurred many times. This CDR3 is CASEGRGPGYTF. The CDR3, as DNA: TGTGCCAGCGAGGGGCGGGGTCCTGGCTACACCTTC. The chain recombines TRBV9 with TRBJ1-2; perhaps TRBD1 as D (5 bases). Between the trimmed V and J ends, which lost 7 bases and 7 bases, there was a span of 14 bases. Germline V gene sequence: CDR1 SGDLS, CDR2 YYNGEE. This CDR3 contains 12 residues.

This clonotype has just a few counts. This chain links TRBV20-1 with TRBJ1-1; D is unclear. The CDR3 runs to 13 residues. Germline lookup yields CDR1 DFQATT and CDR2 SNEGSKA (reference sequence). Trimming cost V 0 bases and J 4 bases, with 9 bases left between them. CDR3 coding DNA: TGCAGTGCTAGAGACCCCTTATTCACTGAAGCTTTCTTT. Protein sequence: CSARDPLFTEAFF.

This clonotype was detected ten times or more. Here the CDR3 DNA reads TGCAGTGCTAGAGATTGGAAGTTTGGGCAGGGATACTACGAGCAGTACTTC. It encodes CSARDWKFGQGYYEQYF. This chain links TRBV20-1 with TRBJ2-7; possibly TRBD1 for D (5 bases). The length of the CDR3 is 17 residues. The germline gives CDR1 DFQATT, CDR2 SNEGSKA (reference sequence). V lost 0 bases and J 3 bases, leaving 21 bases between the germline ends.

Many counts were recorded for this clonotype. The chain employs TRBV20-1 and TRBJ2-7; TRBD2 agrees at 9 bases. Trimming at V came to 6 bases and at J to 2 bases, leaving 11 bases not matched to a gene. The CDR3 totals 15 residues. Germline V gives CDR1 DFQATT, CDR2 SNEGSKA (reference sequence). CDR3 sequence reads: CSAPSLSGGPYEQYF. The DNA for the CDR3 is TGCAGTGCCCCAAGCCTTAGCGGGGGACCCTACGAGCAGTACTTC.

The V and J genes are TRBV7-9 and TRBJ2-7; no clear D gene. V was clipped by 3 bases and J by 1 base, with 10 bases between them. Germline lookup yields CDR1 SEHNR and CDR2 FQNEAQ (reference sequence). The CDR3 loop spans 14 amino acids. The DNA of the CDR3 is TGTGCCAGCAGCTTCTCCGAGGCATCCTACGAGCAGTACTTC. It yields the protein CASSFSEASYEQYF.

This clonotype was counted at least ten times. The chain carries TRBV19 and TRBJ2-7, with TRBD1 matching over 7 bases. Trimming cost V 5 bases and J 2 bases; bases outside gene matches: 9. The CDR3 covers 15 residues. Germline V gene sequence: CDR1 LNHDA, CDR2 SQIVND (reference sequence). The DNA of the CDR3 is TGTGCCAGTAGTCATGCGGACAGGTCCACCTACGAGCAGTACTTC. Protein sequence: CASSHADRSTYEQYF. Full variable domain (outside the CDR3, taken from reference TRBV19 and TRBJ2-7): DGGITQSPKYLFRKEGQNVTLSCEQNLNHDAMYWYRQDPGQGLRLIYYSQIVNDFQKGDIAEGYSVSREKKESFPLTVTSAQKNPTAFYLCASSHADRSTYEQYFGPGTRLTVT.

This clonotype was detected many times. The V gene is TRBV24-1, the J gene TRBJ1-4, with TRBD1 as a possible D gene (6 bases). From germline, CDR1 is KGHDR and CDR2 SFDVKD. Trimming took 6 bases from V and 5 from J, leaving 12 bases between them. The CDR3 is made up of 14 amino acids. Written as DNA, the CDR3 is TGTGCCACCAGTCCCTCAGGGGCGAATGAAAAACTGTTTTTT. It encodes CATSPSGANEKLFF.

This clonotype was counted ten times or more. The rearrangement links TRBV28 to TRBJ1-1; D is possibly TRBD1 (5 bases). Germline V gives CDR1 MDHEN, CDR2 SYDVKM. The CDR3 runs 16 residues. V was shortened by 1 base and J by 4 bases, with 16 bases between the two germline ends. CDR3 residues: CASSLYDRRPITEAFF. The CDR3 DNA is TGTGCCAGCAGTTTATACGACAGACGTCCCATCACTGAAGCTTTCTTT.

This clonotype was seen at least ten times. The chain couples TRBV13 to TRBJ2-7, with D hard to call. Germline CDR1 is PRHDT and CDR2 is FYEKMQ (reference sequence). V was trimmed by 1 base and J by 6 bases, leaving 7 bases between them. The CDR3 is made up of 12 amino acids. CDR3 nucleotides: TGTGCCAGCAGCTTAGTCCCCCTCGAGCAGTACTTC. As protein: CASSLVPLEQYF.

In this sample, this clonotype turned up many times. The rearrangement links TRBV28 to TRBJ2-4; TRBD2 matches at 7 bases. Losses at the gene ends were 2 bases for V and 3 bases for J; bases not matched to a gene: 22. CDR1 is MDHEN and CDR2 is SYDVKM in the germline V gene. This CDR3 comprises 21 residues. In nucleotides, the CDR3 is TGTGCCAGCAGTTTAAGTCCTTTTCCGACAAGCGGGAACTTAGACAAAAACATTCAGTACTTC. Amino acids: CASSLSPFPTSGNLDKNIQYF.

This clonotype was seen ten or more times. The chain carries TRBV11-3 and TRBJ2-1; 10 nucleotides agree with TRBD2. This CDR3 spans 16 amino acids. V dropped 1 base and J dropped 6; count of bases not matched to a gene: 6. CDR1 is SGHNT, CDR2 YENEEA, per germline. The DNA for the CDR3 is TGTGCCAGCAGCTTAGGCCTAGCGGGAGTCGGCAATGAGCAGTTCTTC. It yields the protein CASSLGLAGVGNEQFF.

This clonotype appeared many times. The chain joins TRBV6-6 to TRBJ2-2; D uncertain. The germline V gene encodes CDR1 MNHNY and CDR2 SVGAGI (reference sequence). V lost 4 bases to trimming and J lost 3 bases, with 6 bases between them. CDR3 length: 13 residues. The CDR3 reads CASSFTDTGELFF. Here the CDR3 DNA reads TGTGCCAGCAGTTTTACCGACACCGGGGAGCTGTTTTTT.

This clonotype was counted once. A clone one base away is much larger, so this may be a read error. The chain links TRBV12-3 or TRBV12-4 to TRBJ2-7; unclear D gene. Trimming stripped 3 bases from V and 9 bases from J, with 15 bases between. This CDR3 has 13 residues. The CDR3 here is CASSLISGLAQYF. For the CDR3, the DNA is TGTGCCAGCAGTTTGATCTCGGGTCTCGCGCAGTACTTC.

This clonotype came up many times. The rearrangement joins TRBV29-1 to TRBJ2-7; D gene ambiguous. The CDR3 is 12 residues long. With 2 bases removed from V and 5 bases from J, the gap between germline ends came to 10 bases. Germline values: CDR1 SQVTM, CDR2 ANQGSEA. The CDR3 here is CSVEFNGDEQYF. The CDR3, as DNA: TGCAGCGTTGAATTTAATGGGGACGAGCAGTACTTC.

At least ten counts were recorded for this clonotype. This chain connects TRBV7-9 to TRBJ1-1; 7 bases match TRBD1. From germline, CDR1 is SEHNR and CDR2 FQNEAQ (reference sequence). With V trimmed by 5 bases and J by 6 bases, 12 bases remained unmatched. The length of the CDR3 is 15 residues. The CDR3: CASSVGVGGFAEAFF. In DNA, the CDR3 is TGTGCCAGCAGCGTAGGGGTAGGGGGCTTCGCTGAAGCTTTCTTT.

This clonotype was counted at least ten times. The rearrangement links TRBV6-2 or TRBV6-3 to TRBJ2-1; either TRBD1 or TRBD2 may supply D (5 bases each). CDR1 is MNHEY and CDR2 is SVGEGT in the germline V gene. V was clipped by 2 bases and J by 7 bases, with 12 bases between them. The CDR3 covers 14 residues. CDR3 sequence reads: CASSYEGWGNEQFF. CDR3 DNA sequence: TGTGCCAGCAGTTACGAGGGGTGGGGGAATGAGCAGTTCTTC.

Worth noting for this clonotype: This CDR3 fails to terminate in the conserved phenylalanine or tryptophan, so it likely reflects a read error. V gene TRBV29-1 combines with J gene TRBJ2-7, with D possibly TRBD2 on 5 matching bases. V lost 6 bases to trimming and J lost 3 bases, with 15 bases between them. The germline gives CDR1 SQVTM, CDR2 ANQGSEA. This CDR3 has 13 residues. As DNA, the CDR3 is TGCAGCGTGCGTCACACCGGGGACTACGAGCAGTACCTC. Encoded protein: CSVRHTGDYEQYL.

Only one count was recorded for this clonotype. This may be a read error, as it is one base from a much larger clone. This rearrangement joins TRBV29-1 to TRBJ2-2, with 8 bases identical to TRBD2. Germline assignment: CDR1 SQVTM and CDR2 ANQGSEA. This CDR3 region has 13 residues. The CDR3 DNA is TGCAGCGCCTTAGCGGGACTCACCGGGGAGCCGTTTTTT. It specifies CSALAGLTGEPFF.

Comment on this clonotype: The junction departs from the called germline gene at one end, perhaps through a read error. The chain recombines TRBV7-9 with TRBJ1-1; TRBD1 is a possible D gene (5 bases). This CDR3 has 14 amino acids. The V gene's germline CDR1 is SEHNR and CDR2 FQNEAQ (reference sequence). The CDR3 nucleotides read TGTGCCCGCAGTCCCGGGCCAGGGTACACTGAAGCTTTCTTT. Residues: CARSPGPGYTEAFF. The whole variable domain, filled in from reference TRBV7-9 and TRBJ1-1, reads DTGVSQNPRHKITKRGQNVTFRCDPISEHNRLYWYRQTLGQGPEFLTYFQNEAQLEKSRLLSDRFSAERPKGSFSTLEIQRTEQGDSAMYLCARSPGPGYTEAFFGQGTRLTVV.